This entry describes one T cell receptor beta chain. The data were taken from a study of cytomegalovirus exposure and HLA in healthy donors. CDR3 length: 16 residues. Germline V gene lookup returns CDR1 SEHNR and CDR2 FQNEAQ (reference sequence). V dropped 1 base and J dropped 1 base, with 13 bases sitting between them. PCR amplification relied on 60 Vbeta primers (plus 13 Jbeta primers). The protocol was immunoSEQ multiplex PCR, while the TCRdb copy is restricted to in-frame clones and leaves out a portion. The sample includes about 130,000 clones, more than 65% seen only once; the top ten take around 13%.

The chain joins TRBV7-9 to TRBJ1-2, with D possibly being TRBD1 (5 bases). Sequencing was done on a sample of PBMCs. This receptor was taken from a woman between 40 and 55 years old in good health and CMV-seropositive. DNA of the CDR3: TGTGCCAGCAGCTTAGTTGGGGGGACCGTTAACTATGGCTACACCTTC. Translating gives CASSLVGGTVNYGYTF.